The 29 T cell receptor beta chains below come from one sample, sequenced in a study of blood T cell repertoires in COVID-19. Repertoires were generated with immunoSEQ multiplex PCR, while TCRdb's copy carries only in-frame clones and drops some. Among under 300,000 clones listed, about nine tenths were seen once. The specimen sequenced was PBMCs or T cells enriched from blood (not recorded which). The receptors stem from a woman aged 40 to 55 who had recovered from COVID-19.

The chain uses TRBV4-2 and TRBJ1-3; D is unclear. Germline V gene sequence: CDR1 LGHNA, CDR2 YNFKEQ. CDR3 length: 16 amino acids. Deletions cut 4 bases from V and 0 bases from J, with 13 bases between. CDR3 protein: CASSPAAAASGNTIYF. The DNA for the CDR3 is TGTGCCAGCAGCCCTGCGGCAGCAGCCTCTGGAAACACCATATATTTT.

J is TRBJ1-3 and V is TRBV13, with D unresolved. Deletions cut 2 bases from V and 0 bases from J, with 11 bases between. Germline V gene data show CDR1 as PRHDT and CDR2 as FYEKMQ (reference sequence). This CDR3 spans 16 amino acids. The CDR3 reads CASSLTFGGSGNTIYF. The CDR3 region has the DNA TGTGCCAGCAGCTTAACCTTTGGCGGCTCTGGAAACACCATATATTTT. The full variable domain, its missing parts supplied by reference TRBV13 and TRBJ1-3, is AAGVIQSPRHLIKEKRETATLKCYPIPRHDTVYWYQQGPGQDPQFLISFYEKMQSDKGSIPDRFSAQQFSDYHSELNMSSLELGDSALYFCASSLTFGGSGNTIYFGEGSWLTVV.

The chain joins TRBV5-4 to TRBJ2-1; D gene ambiguous. CDR1 is SGHNT, CDR2 YYREEE, per germline (reference sequence). The CDR3 runs to 15 residues. The V end lost 0 bases, the J end lost 0 bases, and 7 bases lay between the germline ends. This chain's CDR3 is CASSLAYSSYNEQFF. CDR3 bases: TGTGCCAGCAGCTTGGCCTACAGCTCCTACAATGAGCAGTTCTTC.

The chain couples TRBV18 to TRBJ2-7; D might be TRBD1 (6 bases). The germline gives CDR1 KGHSH, CDR2 LQKENI. The CDR3 consists of 12 residues. The V end was cut by 2 bases, the J end by 7 bases, with 9 bases between. The CDR3 bases are TGTGCCAGCTCACCAGGGGGCCAGGAGCAGTACTTC. This translates into CASSPGGQEQYF.

This chain links TRBV7-9 with TRBJ2-7, with 11 nucleotides matching TRBD1. This CDR3 comprises 13 residues. The trim removed 5 bases at V and 6 bases at J, leaving 3 bases unmatched. Germline V gene data show CDR1 as SEHNR and CDR2 as FQNEAQ (reference sequence). CDR3 DNA: TGTGCCAGCAGCGCCGGGACAGGGGGCGAGCAGTACTTC. It yields the protein CASSAGTGGEQYF.

CDR3 protein: CATRGAGGRTDTQYF. The CDR3 bases are TGTGCCACCAGGGGAGCGGGAGGGCGCACAGATACGCAGTATTTT. The chain combines TRBV15 with TRBJ2-3; 10 bases map to TRBD2. The CDR3 totals 15 residues. Trimming at V came to 6 bases and at J to 1 base, leaving 4 bases not matched to a gene. Germline V gene data show CDR1 as LNHNV and CDR2 as YYDKDF (reference sequence).

The V gene is TRBV6-1, the J gene TRBJ1-6, with D maybe TRBD1 (6 bases). The CDR3 runs to 15 residues. Germline V lookup: CDR1 MNHNS, CDR2 SASEGT. Between the trimmed V and J ends, which lost 2 bases and 6 bases, there was a span of 11 bases. CDR3 bases: TGTGCCAGCAGTGAAACGGGACATCGTAATTCACCCCTCCACTTT. As protein: CASSETGHRNSPLHF.

This sequence joins TRBV18 and TRBJ1-1, with TRBD1 identical over 8 bases. The length of the CDR3 is 14 residues. From germline, CDR1 is KGHSH and CDR2 LQKENI. Losses at the gene ends were 4 bases for V and 4 bases for J; bases not matched to a gene: 5. In DNA, the CDR3 is TGTGCCAGCTCACAACAGACAGGGGTCACTGAAGCTTTCTTT. As protein: CASSQQTGVTEAFF.

The rearrangement uses TRBV15 and TRBJ1-1; D not resolved. V was cut by 4 bases and J by 2 bases, with 8 bases left in between. Germline-derived CDR1 and CDR2 are LNHNV and YYDKDF (reference sequence). This CDR3 is 13 amino acids long. CDR3 region: CATSTARNTEAFF. The CDR3 region has the DNA TGTGCCACCAGCACGGCTAGAAACACTGAAGCTTTCTTT. The full variable domain, completed using reference TRBV15 and TRBJ1-1, is DAMVIQNPRYQVTQFGKPVTLSCSQTLNHNVMYWYQQKSSQAPKLLFHYYDKDFNNEADTPDNFQSRRPNTSFCFLDIRSPGLGDTAMYLCATSTARNTEAFFGQGTRLTVV.

The V and J genes are TRBV30 and TRBJ1-1; D is uncertain. With 4 bases removed from V and 4 bases from J, the gap between germline ends came to 13 bases. Germline CDR1 is GTSNPN and CDR2 is SVGIG (reference sequence). The CDR3 spans 13 residues. In DNA, the CDR3 is TGTGCCTGGATGGGCCAAGTCAGCACTGAAGCTTTCTTT. Its translation is CAWMGQVSTEAFF. Supplemented by reference TRBV30 and TRBJ1-1, the full variable domain reads SQTIHQWPATLVQPVGSPLSLECTVEGTSNPNLYWYRQAAGRGLQLLFYSVGIGQISSEVPQNLSASRPQDRQFILSSKKLLLSDSGFYLCAWMGQVSTEAFFGQGTRLTVV.

Here the CDR3 DNA reads TGTGCCAGCAGTCCTGGACAGGGCAGTGAGCAGTTCTTC. It codes for CASSPGQGSEQFF. This rearrangement joins TRBV27 to TRBJ2-1; 8 nucleotides align to TRBD1. V lost 5 bases, J lost 9 bases, and 6 bases stayed unmatched. The CDR3 sequence is 13 residues long. CDR1 MNHEY and CDR2 SMNVEV come from the germline V gene (reference sequence).

CDR3 residues: CASAIAPYNEQFF. Here the CDR3 DNA reads TGTGCCAGCGCTATAGCGCCCTACAATGAGCAGTTCTTC. The chain couples TRBV6-4 to TRBJ2-1; a possible D gene is TRBD2 (5 bases). V was trimmed by 8 bases and J by 2 bases, leaving 10 bases between them. The CDR3 runs 13 residues. Germline assignment: CDR1 MRHNA and CDR2 SNTAGT.

This chain connects TRBV19 to TRBJ2-1, with 7 bases that match TRBD2. Germline CDR1 is LNHDA and CDR2 is SQIVND (reference sequence). The CDR3 has 14 amino acids. Trimming took 5 bases from V and 9 from J; bases not matched to a gene: 10. DNA of the CDR3: TGTGCCAGTAGTCCTCTGGGAGGGCCTGGTGAGCAGTTCTTC. This gives the protein CASSPLGGPGEQFF.

This chain uses TRBV4-1 with TRBJ1-4, with TRBD1 identical over 7 bases. The V segment lost 6 bases and the J segment 6 bases; nucleotides outside the gene matches: 7. The germline V gene encodes CDR1 MGHRA and CDR2 YSYEKL. CDR3 length: 14 residues. The CDR3 bases are TGCGCCAGCAGGGGGGTCGGACAGGATGAAAAACTGTTTTTT. Its translation is CASRGVGQDEKLFF.

This clone was counted between two and nine times. V and J are TRBV4-3 and TRBJ1-3; tentative D call: TRBD1 (5 bases). Trimming shortened V by 2 bases and J by 2 bases, and 7 bases separated the two germline ends. Germline V CDR1 and CDR2: LGHNA, YSLEER. This CDR3 has 14 amino acids. For the CDR3, the DNA is TGCGCCAGCAGCCAACAGGGTCCTGGAAACACCATATATTTT. It specifies CASSQQGPGNTIYF.

The J gene is TRBJ1-2, the V gene TRBV6-2 or TRBV6-3; the match to TRBD1 covers 9 bases. Germline-derived CDR1 and CDR2 are MNHEY and SVGEGT. The CDR3 has 14 amino acids. Trimming took 5 bases from V and 7 from J; bases not matched to a gene: 8. The CDR3: CASSPGTGFSGYTF. The CDR3 bases are TGTGCCAGCAGTCCCGGGACAGGGTTTTCTGGCTACACCTTC.

V is TRBV7-9 and J is TRBJ2-5; the match to TRBD2 covers 7 bases. CDR1 and CDR2 (germline): SEHNR, FQNEAQ (reference sequence). The CDR3 runs to 16 residues. J lost 5 bases, V lost 5 bases, and 14 bases had no gene match. The CDR3 here is CASSPLSGGGVETQYF. As DNA, the CDR3 is TGTGCCAGCAGCCCCCTCAGTGGGGGAGGGGTCGAGACCCAGTACTTC.

This sequence joins TRBV9 and TRBJ1-2; no clear D gene. This CDR3 has 13 residues. V dropped 4 bases and J dropped 1 base, with 8 bases sitting between them. Germline V gene data show CDR1 as SGDLS and CDR2 as YYNGEE. The CDR3 reads CASSPRGNYGYTF. Here the CDR3 DNA reads TGTGCCAGCAGCCCACGGGGTAACTATGGCTACACCTTC.

Only a few counts were recorded for this clone. The chain employs TRBV30 and TRBJ1-3; D not resolved. The CDR3 consists of 12 residues. Trimming pared 2 bases from V and 8 bases from J, leaving 10 bases between. Germline CDR1 reads GTSNPN; CDR2 reads SVGIG (reference sequence). This CDR3 is CAWSPGSDTIYF. The CDR3 DNA is TGTGCCTGGAGTCCGGGTTCGGACACCATATATTTT.

The chain employs TRBV4-1 and TRBJ1-2; tentatively, D is TRBD1 (6 bases). The CDR3 sequence is 16 residues long. The V gene's germline CDR1 is MGHRA and CDR2 YSYEKL. Between the trimmed V and J ends, which lost 0 bases and 6 bases, there was a span of 17 bases. CDR3 in amino acids: CASSQDQGPLLDGYTF. DNA of the CDR3: TGCGCCAGCAGCCAAGATCAGGGGCCCCTACTCGATGGCTACACCTTC.

This clone was observed once. The chain uses TRBV10-1 and TRBJ1-6; unclear D gene. V shed 6 bases and J shed 5 bases, with 11 bases lying between them. Germline V lookup: CDR1 WNHNN, CDR2 SYGVQD (reference sequence). This CDR3 contains 14 residues. CDR3 bases: TGCGCCAGCAGGGAGGCCGGTGATAATTCACCCCTCCACTTT. Its translation is CASREAGDNSPLHF.

The chain carries TRBV3-1 (or the pseudogene TRBV3-2) and TRBJ2-4; D might be TRBD1 (6 bases). This CDR3 region has 16 residues. Germline V gene sequence: CDR1 LGHDT, CDR2 YNNKEL (reference sequence). V was clipped by 0 bases and J by 3 bases, with 12 bases between them. This CDR3 is CASSQDPGVDKNIQYF. CDR3 in DNA: TGTGCCAGCAGCCAAGATCCAGGGGTTGACAAAAACATTCAGTACTTC.

CDR3 sequence: CASSQGGKETQYF. CDR3 DNA sequence: TGTGCCAGCAGCCAAGGCGGGAAAGAGACCCAGTACTTC. The rearrangement joins TRBV4-2 to TRBJ2-5, with D possibly TRBD2 on 6 matching bases. Germline CDR1 reads LGHNA; CDR2 reads YNFKEQ. The CDR3 has 13 amino acids. V was pared by 1 base and J by 3 bases, with 6 bases between.

This clone was observed once. Different DNA sequences within this sample yield the same CDR3. The chain employs TRBV13 and TRBJ2-6; 9 bases match TRBD2. The length of the CDR3 is 18 residues. The germline gives CDR1 PRHDT, CDR2 FYEKMQ (reference sequence). The V segment lost 5 bases and the J segment 3 bases; nucleotides outside the gene matches: 11. The DNA of the CDR3 is TGTGCCAGCAGCCCAATCGCGGGGGGGTTTTTTGGGGCCAACGTCCTGACTTTC. Its translation is CASSPIAGGFFGANVLTF.

The CDR3 DNA reads TGCGCCAGCAGCAAAGGGGTGAATCAGCCCCAGCATTTT. This encodes CASSKGVNQPQHF. This rearrangement joins TRBV5-1 to TRBJ1-5, with D maybe TRBD1 (5 bases). There are 13 residues in the CDR3. CDR1 is SGHRS and CDR2 is YFSETQ in the germline V gene. Trimming cost V 4 bases and J 4 bases, with 9 bases left between them.

The CDR3 DNA sequence: TGTGCCAGCAGCGATGGACTAGCGGGAGGGGAAGAGCAGTTCTTC. Amino acid sequence: CASSDGLAGGEEQFF. This rearrangement joins TRBV9 to TRBJ2-1; 15 bases match TRBD2. From germline, CDR1 is SGDLS and CDR2 YYNGEE. This CDR3 has 15 residues. The V gene end was trimmed by 3 bases and the J gene end by 10 bases; junction bases not matched to a gene: 5.

J is TRBJ1-1 and V is TRBV5-5, with TRBD1 matching 9 bases. Germline V gene data show CDR1 as SGHKS and CDR2 as YYEKEE (reference sequence). Germline trimming cut 0 bases from V and 1 base from J; bases unmatched to any gene: 4. This CDR3 has 16 residues. CDR3 sequence: CASSLVPGQGNTEAFF. The CDR3 DNA reads as TGTGCCAGCAGCTTGGTGCCGGGACAGGGGAACACTGAAGCTTTCTTT.

Written as DNA, the CDR3 is TGTGCCAGCAGCCCTGGACAGCTGGCTAATGAAAAACTGTTTTTT. Translated: CASSPGQLANEKLFF. The V call is TRBV7-6, the J call TRBJ1-4; a weak D match, TRBD1 (6 bases). The germline V and J ends were trimmed by 5 bases and 3 bases, with 13 bases remaining between them. This CDR3 region has 15 residues. Germline V lookup: CDR1 SGHVS, CDR2 FNYEAQ.

V usage is TRBV6-2 or TRBV6-3 and J usage is TRBJ2-3; weak D call: TRBD2 (6 bases). V was clipped by 6 bases and J by 4 bases, with 17 bases between them. There are 15 residues in the CDR3. In germline, CDR1 is MNHEY, CDR2 SVGEGT. CDR3 sequence reads: CASSRSGGTPDTQYF. As DNA, the CDR3 is TGTGCCAGCAGCAGAAGTGGAGGGACCCCAGATACGCAGTATTTT.